This T cell receptor (beta chain) was found in a study of cytomegalovirus exposure and HLA in healthy donors. PCR involved 60 Vbeta and 13 Jbeta primers. The data were produced by immunoSEQ multiplex PCR, yet TCRdb's version contains in-frame clones alone and is incomplete. The table lists some 250,000 clones, roughly 82% of them singletons, with 5% to 6% in the top ten. The specimen sequenced was PBMCs. The TCR was taken from a woman between 40 and 50 years old in good health and CMV-seropositive.

CDR3 DNA sequence: TGCGCCAGCAGTGAGCTAGCGGGAGGCTACGAGCAGTACTTC. It specifies CASSELAGGYEQYF. This chain connects TRBV10-1 to TRBJ2-7; TRBD2 aligns across 11 bases. This CDR3 comprises 14 residues. CDR1 and CDR2 (germline): WNHNN, SYGVQD (reference sequence). Trimming removed 2 bases from V and 3 bases from J; junction bases left unmatched: 0.